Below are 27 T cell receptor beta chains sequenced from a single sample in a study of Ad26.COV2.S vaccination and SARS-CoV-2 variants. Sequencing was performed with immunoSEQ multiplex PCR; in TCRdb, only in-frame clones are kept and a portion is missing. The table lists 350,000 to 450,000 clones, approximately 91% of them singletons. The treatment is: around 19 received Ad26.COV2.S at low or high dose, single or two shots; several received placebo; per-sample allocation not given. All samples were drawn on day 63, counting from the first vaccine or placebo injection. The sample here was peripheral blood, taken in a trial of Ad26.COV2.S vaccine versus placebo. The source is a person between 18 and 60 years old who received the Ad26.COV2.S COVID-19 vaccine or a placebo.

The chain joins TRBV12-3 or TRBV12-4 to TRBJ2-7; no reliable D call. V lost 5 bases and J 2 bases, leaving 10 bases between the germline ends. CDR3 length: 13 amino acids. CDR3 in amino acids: CASSPQDTYEQYF. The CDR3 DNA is TGTGCCAGCAGTCCCCAAGACACCTACGAGCAGTACTTC.

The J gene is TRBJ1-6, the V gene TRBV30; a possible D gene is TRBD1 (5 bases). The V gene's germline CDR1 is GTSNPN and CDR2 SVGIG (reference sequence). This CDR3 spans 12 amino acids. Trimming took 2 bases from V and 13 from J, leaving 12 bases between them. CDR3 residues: CAWSLSRAPLHF. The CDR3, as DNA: TGTGCCTGGAGTCTTTCCAGGGCCCCCCTCCACTTT.

Here the CDR3 reads CASSVGQDYEQYF. Written as DNA, the CDR3 is TGTGCCAGCAGCGTAGGACAGGACTACGAGCAGTACTTC. V gene TRBV9 combines with J gene TRBJ2-7; maybe TRBD1 (6 bases). The CDR3 contains 13 residues. Germline CDR1 SGDLS, CDR2 YYNGEE. Trimming cost V 0 bases and J 3 bases, with 7 bases left between them.

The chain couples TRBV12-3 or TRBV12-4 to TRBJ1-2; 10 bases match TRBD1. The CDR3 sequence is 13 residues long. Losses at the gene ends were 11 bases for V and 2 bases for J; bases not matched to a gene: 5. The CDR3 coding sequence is TGTGCCGTTCGACAGGGGGCAAACTATGGCTACACCTTC. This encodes CAVRQGANYGYTF.

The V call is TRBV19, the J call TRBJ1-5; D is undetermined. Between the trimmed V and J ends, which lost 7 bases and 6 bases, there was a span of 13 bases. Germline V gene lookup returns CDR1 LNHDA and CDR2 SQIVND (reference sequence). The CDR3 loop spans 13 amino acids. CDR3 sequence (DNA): TGTGCCAGTAATCTGGGAAACATTCAGCCCCAGCATTTT. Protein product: CASNLGNIQPQHF.

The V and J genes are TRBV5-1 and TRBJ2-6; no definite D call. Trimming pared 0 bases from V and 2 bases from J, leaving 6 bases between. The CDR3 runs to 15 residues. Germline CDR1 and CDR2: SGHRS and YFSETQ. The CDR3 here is CASSLGGPGANVLTF. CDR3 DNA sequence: TGCGCCAGCAGCTTGGGGGGTCCTGGGGCCAACGTCCTGACTTTC.

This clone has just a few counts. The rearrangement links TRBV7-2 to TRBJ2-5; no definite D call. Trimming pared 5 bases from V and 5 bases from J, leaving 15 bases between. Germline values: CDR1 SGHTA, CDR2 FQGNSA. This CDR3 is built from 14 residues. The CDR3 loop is CASSLTSYTETQYF. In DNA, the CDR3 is TGTGCCAGCAGCCTCACCAGTTATACGGAGACCCAGTACTTC.

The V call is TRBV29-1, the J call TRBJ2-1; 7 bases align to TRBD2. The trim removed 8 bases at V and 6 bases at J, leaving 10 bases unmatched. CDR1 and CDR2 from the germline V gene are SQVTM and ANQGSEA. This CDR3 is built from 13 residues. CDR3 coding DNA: TGCAGCTGGAACCGGGCGGGAGTCAATGAGCAGTTCTTC. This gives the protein CSWNRAGVNEQFF.

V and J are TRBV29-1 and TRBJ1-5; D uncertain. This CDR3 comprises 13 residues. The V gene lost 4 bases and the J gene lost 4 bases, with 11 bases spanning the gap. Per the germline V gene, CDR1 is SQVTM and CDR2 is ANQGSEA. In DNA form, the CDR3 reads TGCAGCGTTGGTGAGAGGACTAATCAGCCCCAGCATTTT. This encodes CSVGERTNQPQHF.

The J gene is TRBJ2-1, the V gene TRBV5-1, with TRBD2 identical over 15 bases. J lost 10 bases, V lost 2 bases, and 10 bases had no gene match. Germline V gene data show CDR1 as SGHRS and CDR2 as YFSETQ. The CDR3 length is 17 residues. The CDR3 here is CASSFPAGLAGGVEQFF. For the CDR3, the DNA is TGCGCCAGCAGCTTCCCCGCCGGACTAGCGGGAGGGGTAGAGCAGTTCTTC.

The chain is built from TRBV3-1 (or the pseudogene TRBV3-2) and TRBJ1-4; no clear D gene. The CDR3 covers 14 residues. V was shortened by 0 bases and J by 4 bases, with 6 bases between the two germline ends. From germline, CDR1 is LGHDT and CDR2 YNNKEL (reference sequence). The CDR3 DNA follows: TGTGCCAGCAGCCAAGACTCTTATAATGAAAAACTGTTTTTT. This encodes CASSQDSYNEKLFF.

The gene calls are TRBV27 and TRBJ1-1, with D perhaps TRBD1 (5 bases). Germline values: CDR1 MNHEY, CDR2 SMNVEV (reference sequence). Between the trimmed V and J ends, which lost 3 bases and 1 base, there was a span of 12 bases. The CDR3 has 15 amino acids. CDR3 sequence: CASSLGIGGNTEAFF. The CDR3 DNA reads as TGTGCCAGCAGTTTGGGCATTGGGGGGAACACTGAAGCTTTCTTT.

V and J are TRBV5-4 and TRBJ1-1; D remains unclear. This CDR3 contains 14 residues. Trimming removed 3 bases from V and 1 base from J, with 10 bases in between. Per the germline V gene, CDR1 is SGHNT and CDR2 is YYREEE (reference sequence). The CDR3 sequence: CASSSWSGNTEAFF. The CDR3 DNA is TGTGCCAGCAGCTCTTGGTCAGGGAACACTGAAGCTTTCTTT.

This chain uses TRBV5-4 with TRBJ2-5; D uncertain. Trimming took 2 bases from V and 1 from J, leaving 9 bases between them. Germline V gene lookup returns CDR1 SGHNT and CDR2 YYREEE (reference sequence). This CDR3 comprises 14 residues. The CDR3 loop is CASSLVSRQETQYF. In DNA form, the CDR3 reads TGTGCCAGCAGCTTAGTTAGCCGCCAAGAGACCCAGTACTTC. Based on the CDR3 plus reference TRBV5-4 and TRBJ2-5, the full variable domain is ETGVTQSPTHLIKTRGQQVTLRCSSQSGHNTVSWYQQALGQGPQFIFQYYREEENGRGNFPPRFSGLQFPNYSSELNVNALELDDSALYLCASSLVSRQETQYFGPGTRLLVL.

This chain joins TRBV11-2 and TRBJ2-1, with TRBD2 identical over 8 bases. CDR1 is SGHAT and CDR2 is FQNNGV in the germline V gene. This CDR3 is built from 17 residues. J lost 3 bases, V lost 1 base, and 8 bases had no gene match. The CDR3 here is CASSLGGGAGGYNEQFF. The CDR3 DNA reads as TGTGCCAGCAGCTTAGGGGGCGGTGCGGGAGGCTACAATGAGCAGTTCTTC.

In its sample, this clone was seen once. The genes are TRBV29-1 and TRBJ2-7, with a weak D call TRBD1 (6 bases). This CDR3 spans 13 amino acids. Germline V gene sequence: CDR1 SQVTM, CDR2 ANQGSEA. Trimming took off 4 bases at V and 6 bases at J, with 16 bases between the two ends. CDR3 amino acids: CSVGGTGLGEQYF. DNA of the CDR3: TGCAGCGTTGGGGGAACAGGGTTGGGCGAGCAGTACTTC.

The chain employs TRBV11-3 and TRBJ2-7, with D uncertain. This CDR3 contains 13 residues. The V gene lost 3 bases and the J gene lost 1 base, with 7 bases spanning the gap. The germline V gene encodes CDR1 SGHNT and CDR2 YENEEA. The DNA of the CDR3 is TGTGCCAGCAGCTTCGGGCCTTCCTACGAGCAGTACTTC. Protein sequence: CASSFGPSYEQYF.

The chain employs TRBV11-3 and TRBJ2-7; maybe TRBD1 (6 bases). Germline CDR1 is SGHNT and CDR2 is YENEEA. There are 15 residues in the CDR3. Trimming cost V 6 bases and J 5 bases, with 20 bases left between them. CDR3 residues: CASSLTLGGGNEQYF. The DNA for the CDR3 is TGTGCCAGCAGTCTTACCCTAGGGGGTGGCAACGAGCAGTACTTC.

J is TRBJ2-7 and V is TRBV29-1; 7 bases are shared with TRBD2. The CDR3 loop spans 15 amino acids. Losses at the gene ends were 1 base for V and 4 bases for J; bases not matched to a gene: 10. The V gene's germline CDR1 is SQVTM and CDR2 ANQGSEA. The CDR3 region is CSVEGGEGVGYEQYF. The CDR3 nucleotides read TGCAGCGTTGAAGGGGGGGAGGGAGTCGGGTACGAGCAGTACTTC.

This chain's CDR3 is CASSPKGKTGELFF. In DNA form, the CDR3 reads TGTGCCAGCAGCCCAAAGGGTAAAACCGGGGAGCTGTTTTTT. The chain uses TRBV21-1 and TRBJ2-2. TRBV21-1 is given as a pseudogene. This CDR3 is built from 14 residues.

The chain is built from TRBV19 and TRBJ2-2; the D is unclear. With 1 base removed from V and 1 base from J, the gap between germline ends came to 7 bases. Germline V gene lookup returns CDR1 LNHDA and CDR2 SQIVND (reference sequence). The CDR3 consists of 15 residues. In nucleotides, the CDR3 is TGTGCCAGTAGTATAGCAACAAGGAACACCGGGGAGCTGTTTTTT. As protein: CASSIATRNTGELFF.

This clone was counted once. The CDR3: CASSLETSYTEAFF. The CDR3 DNA sequence: TGTGCCAGCAGCTTAGAGACGTCCTACACTGAAGCTTTCTTT. V gene TRBV11-2 combines with J gene TRBJ1-1; D is unresolved. Germline CDR1 and CDR2: SGHAT and FQNNGV. V gave up 0 bases and J gave up 3 bases, with 8 bases separating them. CDR3 length: 14 amino acids. The full variable domain, rest sourced from reference TRBV11-2 and TRBJ1-1, is EAGVAQSPRYKIIEKRQSVAFWCNPISGHATLYWYQQILGQGPKLLIQFQNNGVVDDSQLPKDRFSAERLKGVDSTLKIQPAKLEDSAVYLCASSLETSYTEAFFGQGTRLTVV.

CDR3 loop: CASGQGGKTQYF. The CDR3, as DNA: TGTGCCAGCGGACAGGGTGGAAAGACCCAGTACTTC. The V call is TRBV6-6, the J call TRBJ2-5, with 8 nucleotides matching TRBD1. The CDR3 extends over 12 amino acids. Germline V gene lookup returns CDR1 MNHNY and CDR2 SVGAGI (reference sequence). Unmatched junction bases numbered 5, after V lost 8 bases and J lost 6 bases.

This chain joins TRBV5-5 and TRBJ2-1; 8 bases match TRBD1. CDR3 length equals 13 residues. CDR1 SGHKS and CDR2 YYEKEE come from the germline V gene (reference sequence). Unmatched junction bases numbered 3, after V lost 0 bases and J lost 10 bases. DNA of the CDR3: TGTGCCAGCAGCTTGGTGGGACAGGCAGAGCAGTTCTTC. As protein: CASSLVGQAEQFF.

Here the CDR3 DNA reads TGCGCCAGCCGATTTGAAGGTTATTCTAACTATGGCTACACCTTC. Encoded protein: CASRFEGYSNYGYTF. The chain joins TRBV5-1 to TRBJ1-2; D gene ambiguous. Trimming took 7 bases from V and 0 from J, leaving 16 bases between them. The CDR3 covers 15 residues. Germline CDR1 is SGHRS and CDR2 is YFSETQ.

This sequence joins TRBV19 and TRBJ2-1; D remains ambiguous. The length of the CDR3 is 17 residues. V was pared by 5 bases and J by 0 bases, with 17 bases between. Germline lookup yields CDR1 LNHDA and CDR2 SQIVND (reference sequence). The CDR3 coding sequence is TGTGCCAGTAGTTGGCGGTACCTGAAAAGCTCCTACAATGAGCAGTTCTTC. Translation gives CASSWRYLKSSYNEQFF.

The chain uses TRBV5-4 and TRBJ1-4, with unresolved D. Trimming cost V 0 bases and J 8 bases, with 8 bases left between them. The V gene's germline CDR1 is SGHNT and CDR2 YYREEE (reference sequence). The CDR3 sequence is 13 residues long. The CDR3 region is CASSLETREKLFF. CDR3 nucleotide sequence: TGTGCCAGCAGCTTGGAGACGAGGGAAAAACTGTTTTTT.